These T cell receptor beta chains were read from a single sample in a study of blood T cell repertoires in COVID-19. Clones were sequenced by immunoSEQ multiplex PCR, and TCRdb holds only the in-frame ones, with some missing. The data show about 210,000 clones, about 87% seen once. The specimen was peripheral blood. These receptors were collected from a man aged 55 to 70 who had recovered from COVID-19. Both conserved end residues are part of each CDR3. Fields, in order: clone size, V gene, J gene, D gene, CDR3 DNA, CDR3 protein. The D gene is left open where the match is weak. Not every row has a clone size; where given, it reads once, few, many or a size class.

size: -; V: TRBV27; J: TRBJ1-4; D: -; DNA: TGTGCCAGCAGGCGGGCTGGAGATGAAAAACTGTTTTTT; CDR3: CASRRAGDEKLFF
size: once; V: TRBV5-4; J: TRBJ1-2; D: TRBD1; DNA: TGTGCCAGCAGCACAGGACAGGCGAACTTAAACTATGGCTACACCTTC; CDR3: CASSTGQANLNYGYTF
size: -; V: TRBV19; J: TRBJ1-6; D: TRBD1; DNA: TGTGCCAGTAGCCCGAGGGGGACAGGGTTCAATTCACCCCTCCACTTT; CDR3: CASSPRGTGFNSPLHF
size: -; V: TRBV30; J: TRBJ2-5; D: TRBD1; DNA: TGTGCCTGGAGTGTACAGGACAGGGCCCACTTC; CDR3: CAWSVQDRAHF
size: -; V: TRBV6-5; J: TRBJ1-5; D: TRBD1; DNA: TGTGCCAGCAGTTTGGGGACAGCTAGTCAGCCCCAGCATTTT; CDR3: CASSLGTASQPQHF
size: -; V: TRBV7-3; J: TRBJ2-2; D: -; DNA: TGTGCCAGCAGCTTAAGGCATCAGGCGAACACCGGGGAGCTGTTTTTT; CDR3: CASSLRHQANTGELFF
size: -; V: TRBV2; J: TRBJ1-2; D: TRBD1; DNA: TGTGCCAGCAAAGAGGACAGGGACTATGGCTACACCTTC; CDR3: CASKEDRDYGYTF
size: few; V: TRBV24-1; J: TRBJ2-2; D: TRBD2; DNA: TGTGCCACCAGTGAGTTTGGACTAGGCACCGGGGAGCTGTTTTTT; CDR3: CATSEFGLGTGELFF
size: -; V: TRBV28; J: TRBJ2-7; D: -; DNA: TGTGCCAGCAGTACCGGACTTCAGGAGCAGTACTTC; CDR3: CASSTGLQEQYF
size: -; V: TRBV30; J: TRBJ2-7; D: -; DNA: TGTGCCTGGAGTGTTCAGGCGTTCTCCTACGAGCAGTACTTC; CDR3: CAWSVQAFSYEQYF
size: -; V: TRBV3-1/TRBV3-2; J: TRBJ2-4; D: -; DNA: TGTGCCAGCAGTCCGGGGGTCAAAAACATTCAGTACTTC; CDR3: CASSPGVKNIQYF
size: medium-sized; V: TRBV10-3; J: TRBJ1-1; D: -; DNA: TGTGCCACGACGGGGGTTAACACTGAAGCTTTCTTT; CDR3: CATTGVNTEAFF
size: -; V: TRBV28; J: TRBJ2-4; D: TRBD1; DNA: TGTGCCAGCCGACAGGGGGCAGCCAAAAACATTCAGTACTTC; CDR3: CASRQGAAKNIQYF
size: -; V: TRBV11-2; J: TRBJ2-5; D: -; DNA: TGTGCCAGCAGCTTTAGTGGGGAGGAGACCCAGTACTTC; CDR3: CASSFSGEETQYF
size: -; V: TRBV11-2; J: TRBJ1-6; D: -; DNA: TGTGCCAGCAGCTTAGACCCCCGGTCACCCCTCCACTTT; CDR3: CASSLDPRSPLHF
size: few; V: TRBV5-1; J: TRBJ1-4; D: -; DNA: TGCGCCAGCAGGTACGGGGGGATTGGTAATGAAAAACTGTTTTTT; CDR3: CASRYGGIGNEKLFF
size: -; V: TRBV7-3; J: TRBJ2-2; D: -; DNA: TGTGCCAGCAGCCCGGCCGGGACACGGAACACCGGGGAGCTGTTTTTT; CDR3: CASSPAGTRNTGELFF
size: -; V: TRBV7-9; J: TRBJ2-1; D: -; DNA: TGTGCCAGCAACTCACCACGCGGGGCCCGCTACAATGAGCAGTTCTTC; CDR3: CASNSPRGARYNEQFF
size: -; V: TRBV30; J: TRBJ1-5; D: TRBD1; DNA: TGTGCCTGGAGTGGGGGACAGGGCAATCAGCCCCAGCATTTT; CDR3: CAWSGGQGNQPQHF
size: -; V: TRBV15; J: TRBJ2-7; D: -; DNA: TGTGCCACCAGCAGGGTAGCCTCCTACGAGCAGTACTTC; CDR3: CATSRVASYEQYF
size: -; V: TRBV7-2; J: TRBJ1-2; D: TRBD1; DNA: TGTGCCAGCAGCTTAGCGGGACAGGACTATGGCTACACCTTC; CDR3: CASSLAGQDYGYTF
size: -; V: TRBV27; J: TRBJ1-1; D: -; DNA: TGTGCCAGCAGTTTGAGGGCCCTGAACACTGAAGCTTTCTTT; CDR3: CASSLRALNTEAFF
size: -; V: TRBV20-1; J: TRBJ2-1; D: -; DNA: TGCAGTGCAACCGGGTCCGGATTACAGTTCTTC; CDR3: CSATGSGLQFF
size: -; V: TRBV6-2/TRBV6-3; J: TRBJ1-5; D: TRBD1; DNA: TGTGCCAGCAGTTACGGCTTAGGACAGGGGAATCAGCCCCAGCATTTT; CDR3: CASSYGLGQGNQPQHF
size: -; V: TRBV29-1; J: TRBJ2-1; D: TRBD1; DNA: TGCAGCGTTCATCCAGGGGGGTTCTTC; CDR3: CSVHPGGFF
size: -; V: TRBV5-1; J: TRBJ2-3; D: -; DNA: TGCGCCAGCAGCTTGAAGTTTGAGAGTGGAGATACGCAGTATTTT; CDR3: CASSLKFESGDTQYF
size: few; V: TRBV6-5; J: TRBJ1-3; D: -; DNA: TGTGCCAGCAGTTACTCGACCGGGTCTGGAAACACCATATATTTT; CDR3: CASSYSTGSGNTIYF
size: -; V: TRBV28; J: TRBJ1-1; D: -; DNA: TGTGCCACTCACTCATCAGGGCTGAACACTGAAGCTTTCTTT; CDR3: CATHSSGLNTEAFF
size: -; V: TRBV4-2; J: TRBJ2-7; D: TRBD2; DNA: TGTGCCAGCAGCCAAGATAATGCGGGAGGATCCTACGAGCAGTACTTC; CDR3: CASSQDNAGGSYEQYF
size: -; V: TRBV27; J: TRBJ1-5; D: TRBD1; DNA: TGTGCCAGCAGTTCAGGACAGGACCGCAGGCAGCCCCAGCATTTT; CDR3: CASSSGQDRRQPQHF
size: -; V: TRBV5-5; J: TRBJ2-3; D: -; DNA: TGTGCCAGCAGCTTGGCCACGACATCCACAGATACGCAGTATTTT; CDR3: CASSLATTSTDTQYF